Listed below are T cell receptor beta chains from one sample, sequenced in a study of OX40 agonist ivuxolimab in advanced cancers. The table came from immunoSEQ multiplex PCR; TCRdb's copy has only in-frame clones and leaves some out. The sample includes tens of thousands of clones, roughly 94% seen only once; the top ten take roughly 12%. The material was CD4+ or CD8+ T cells sorted from blood, obtained in a trial of the OX40 agonist ivuxolimab. The receptors were gathered from an adult with an advanced solid tumor such as melanoma, head and neck, liver or kidney cancer. Both conserved end residues are part of each CDR3.

v_gene: TRBV5-6
j_gene: TRBJ2-7
CDR3aa: CASSFDRVILYEQYF

v_gene: TRBV29-1
j_gene: TRBJ2-7
CDR3aa: CSVEGWGDRDEQYF

v_gene: TRBV28
j_gene: TRBJ1-6
CDR3aa: CASSLGEYSPLHF

v_gene: TRBV9
j_gene: TRBJ2-5
CDR3aa: CASSGPGGAETQYF

v_gene: TRBV9
j_gene: TRBJ2-5
CDR3aa: CASSATGGQETQYF

v_gene: TRBV2
j_gene: TRBJ1-4
CDR3aa: CASSELGDSLMRKLFF

v_gene: TRBV9
j_gene: TRBJ2-2
CDR3aa: CASSAGPLNTGELFF

v_gene: TRBV19
j_gene: TRBJ2-2
CDR3aa: CASTETGGAGELFF

v_gene: TRBV9
j_gene: TRBJ2-1
CDR3aa: CASSVEGQGLNEQFF

v_gene: TRBV6-6
j_gene: TRBJ2-5
CDR3aa: CASRGRGVQETQYF

v_gene: TRBV5-1
j_gene: TRBJ1-3
CDR3aa: CASSLEFGSSGNTIYF

v_gene: TRBV5-1
j_gene: TRBJ1-2
CDR3aa: CASSLAADGYTF

v_gene: TRBV7-9
j_gene: TRBJ1-3
CDR3aa: CASTLAGNTIYF

v_gene: TRBV28
j_gene: TRBJ2-7
CDR3aa: CASKGASYEQYF

v_gene: TRBV5-1
j_gene: TRBJ1-2
CDR3aa: CASFLEPGQERIYGYTF

v_gene: TRBV9
j_gene: TRBJ2-5
CDR3aa: CASGRGRGLETQYF

v_gene: TRBV4-1
j_gene: TRBJ2-1
CDR3aa: CASSQDPPNEQFF

v_gene: TRBV5-1
j_gene: TRBJ2-1
CDR3aa: CASSLALGTSGRMSYNEQFF

v_gene: TRBV11-3
j_gene: TRBJ1-1
CDR3aa: CASSSGATEAFF

v_gene: TRBV28
j_gene: TRBJ1-5
CDR3aa: CASSWTRSGGNSNQPQHF

v_gene: TRBV6-6
j_gene: TRBJ1-2
CDR3aa: CAVPAGEVYGYTF

v_gene: TRBV9
j_gene: TRBJ2-2
CDR3aa: CASSATGPAGELFF

v_gene: TRBV2
j_gene: TRBJ2-7
CDR3aa: CASRGRGISYEQYF

v_gene: TRBV6-6
j_gene: TRBJ2-7
CDR3aa: CASSYSGDEQYF

v_gene: TRBV11-2
j_gene: TRBJ1-1
CDR3aa: CASSLGAEAFF

v_gene: TRBV10-1
j_gene: TRBJ2-2
CDR3aa: CASSPGLAGGPATTGELFF

v_gene: TRBV4-2
j_gene: TRBJ2-7
CDR3aa: CASSPGSEQYF

v_gene: TRBV6-5
j_gene: TRBJ2-7
CDR3aa: CASSWQGGYEQYF

v_gene: TRBV30
j_gene: TRBJ2-1
CDR3aa: CAWSSSGSYNEQFF

v_gene: TRBV28
j_gene: TRBJ2-7
CDR3aa: CASSFGRMYEQYF

v_gene: TRBV10-3
j_gene: TRBJ2-5
CDR3aa: CAISDRETQYF

v_gene: TRBV7-9
j_gene: TRBJ2-7
CDR3aa: CASSGNSYEQYF

v_gene: TRBV30
j_gene: TRBJ2-7
CDR3aa: CAWSAGTGTYEQYF

v_gene: TRBV27
j_gene: TRBJ2-7
CDR3aa: CASSGLAVYEQYF

v_gene: TRBV6-5
j_gene: TRBJ2-2
CDR3aa: CASSFPGELFF